This record covers a single TCR beta chain. The antigen remains undetermined. The data stem from a study of cytomegalovirus exposure and HLA in healthy donors. Study in general: Later analysis reported that the approximately 110 validation repertoires shared the platform of the roughly 710 first-cohort repertoires.

Findings of the study overall: The listing of approximately 160 TCR beta chains classed them as cytomegalovirus-associated.

The CDR3 is made up of 15 amino acids. Trimming shortened V by 4 bases and J by 1 base, and 11 bases separated the two germline ends. CDR1 and CDR2 (germline): MNHNS, SASEGT. The table came from immunoSEQ multiplex PCR; TCRdb's copy has only in-frame clones and leaves some out. The sample lists about 190,000 clones, roughly 86% occurring once. Sample: PBMCs. This receptor was obtained from a woman between 18 and 29 years old in good health and CMV-seronegative. V and J are TRBV6-1 and TRBJ1-5, with D possibly matching TRBD1 (6 bases). This chain's CDR3 is CASSVSRGSNQPQHF. The CDR3 nucleotides are TGTGCCAGCAGTGTTTCCAGGGGCAGCAATCAGCCCCAGCATTTT.